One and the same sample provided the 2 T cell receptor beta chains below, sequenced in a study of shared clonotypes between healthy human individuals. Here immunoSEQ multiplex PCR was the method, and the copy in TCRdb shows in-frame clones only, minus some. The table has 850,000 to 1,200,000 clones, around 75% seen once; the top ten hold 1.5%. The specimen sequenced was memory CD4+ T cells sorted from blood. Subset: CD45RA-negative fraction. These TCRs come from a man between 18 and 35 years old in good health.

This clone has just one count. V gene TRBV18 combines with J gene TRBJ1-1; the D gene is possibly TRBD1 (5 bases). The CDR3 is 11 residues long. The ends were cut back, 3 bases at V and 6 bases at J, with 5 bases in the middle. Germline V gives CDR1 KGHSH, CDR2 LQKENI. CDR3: CASSPGAEAFF. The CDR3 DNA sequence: TGTGCCAGCTCACCGGGGGCTGAAGCTTTCTTT.

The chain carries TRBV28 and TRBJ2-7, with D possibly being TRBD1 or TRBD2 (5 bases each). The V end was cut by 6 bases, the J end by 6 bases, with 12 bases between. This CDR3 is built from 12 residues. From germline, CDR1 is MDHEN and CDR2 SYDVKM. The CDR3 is CASRRGPLEQYF. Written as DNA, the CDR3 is TGTGCCAGCAGACGGGGCCCCCTCGAGCAGTACTTC.